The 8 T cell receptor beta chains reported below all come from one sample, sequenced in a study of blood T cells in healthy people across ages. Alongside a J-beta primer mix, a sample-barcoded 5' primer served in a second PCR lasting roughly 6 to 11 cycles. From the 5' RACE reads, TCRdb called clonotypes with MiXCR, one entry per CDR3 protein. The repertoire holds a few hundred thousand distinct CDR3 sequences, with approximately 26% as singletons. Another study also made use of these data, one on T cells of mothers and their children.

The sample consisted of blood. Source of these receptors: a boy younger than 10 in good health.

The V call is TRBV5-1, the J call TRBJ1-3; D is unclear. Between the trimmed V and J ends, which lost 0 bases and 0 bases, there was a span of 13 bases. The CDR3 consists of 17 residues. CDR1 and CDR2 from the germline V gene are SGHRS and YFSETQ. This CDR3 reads CASSLGGMGISGNTIYF. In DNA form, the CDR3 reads TGCGCCAGCAGCTTGGGGGGTATGGGGATCTCTGGAAACACCATATATTTT.

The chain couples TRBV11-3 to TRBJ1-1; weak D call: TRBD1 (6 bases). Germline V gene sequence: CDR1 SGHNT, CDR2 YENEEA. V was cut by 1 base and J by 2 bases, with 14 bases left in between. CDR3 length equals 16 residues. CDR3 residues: CASSLVEGGFNTEAFF. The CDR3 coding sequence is TGTGCCAGCAGCTTAGTCGAGGGGGGATTCAACACTGAAGCTTTCTTT.

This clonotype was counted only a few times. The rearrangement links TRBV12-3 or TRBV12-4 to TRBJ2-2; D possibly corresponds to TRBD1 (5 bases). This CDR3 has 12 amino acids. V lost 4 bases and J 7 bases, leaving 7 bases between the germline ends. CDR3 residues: CASSSGIGELFF. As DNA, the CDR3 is TGTGCCAGCAGTTCAGGGATCGGGGAGCTGTTTTTT.

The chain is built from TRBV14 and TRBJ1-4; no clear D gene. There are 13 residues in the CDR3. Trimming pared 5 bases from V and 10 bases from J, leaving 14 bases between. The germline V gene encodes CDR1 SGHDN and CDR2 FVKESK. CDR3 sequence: CASSAPGPGKLFF. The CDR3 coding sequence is TGTGCCAGCAGCGCCCCGGGCCCGGGAAAACTGTTTTTT.

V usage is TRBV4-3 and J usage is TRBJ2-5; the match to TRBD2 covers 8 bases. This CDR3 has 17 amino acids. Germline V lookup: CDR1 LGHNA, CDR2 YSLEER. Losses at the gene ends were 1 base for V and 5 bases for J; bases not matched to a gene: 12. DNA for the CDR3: TGCGCCAGCAGCCAAGTAGGTCGGGGACTAGGGCCGGAGACCCAGTACTTC. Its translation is CASSQVGRGLGPETQYF.

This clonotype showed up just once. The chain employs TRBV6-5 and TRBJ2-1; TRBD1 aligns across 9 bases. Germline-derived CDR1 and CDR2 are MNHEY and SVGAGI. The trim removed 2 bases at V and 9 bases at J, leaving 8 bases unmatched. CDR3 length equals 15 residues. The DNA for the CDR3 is TGTGCCAGCAGTTACCCGGGACAGGGAGTGGTTGAGCAGTTCTTC. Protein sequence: CASSYPGQGVVEQFF.

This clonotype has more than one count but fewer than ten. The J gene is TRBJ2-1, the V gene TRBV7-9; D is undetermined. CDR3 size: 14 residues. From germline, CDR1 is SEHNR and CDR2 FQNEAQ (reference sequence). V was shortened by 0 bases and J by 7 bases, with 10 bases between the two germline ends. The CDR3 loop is CASSLAGGVNEQFF. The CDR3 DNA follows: TGTGCCAGCAGCTTAGCGGGCGGAGTAAATGAGCAGTTCTTC.

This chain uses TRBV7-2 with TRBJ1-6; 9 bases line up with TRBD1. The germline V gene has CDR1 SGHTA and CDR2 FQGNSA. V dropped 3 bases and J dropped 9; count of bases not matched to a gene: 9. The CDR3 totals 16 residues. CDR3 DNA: TGTGCCAGCAGCTTGACACAGGGGGCGCGTCGTTCACCCCTCCACTTT. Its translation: CASSLTQGARRSPLHF.